These 14 T cell receptor beta chains were sequenced from one sample in a study of vaccination effects on CD4 cells after COVID-19 (dated by TCRdb to the early 2020s). Library generation was performed with the immunoSEQ multiplex PCR assay. In TCRdb, the immuneACCESS table is reduced to in-frame sequences with V and J assigned. These tables do not hold every clone; where another copy was compared, an unresolved V gene accounts for under half, and the others remain unexplained. In all, the sample holds some 40,000 clones, and less than 85% of those were seen once. The ten largest clonotypes hold roughly 3.6% of the sample. After approximately eleven days of culture, CD4+ T cells were isolated with the EasySep CD4+ T cell isolation kit. PCR-confirmed SARS-CoV-2 infection had occurred in convalescent patients between March and December 2020, before the Alpha, Beta and Delta variants emerged in the United States. Each participant received two doses of an mRNA SARS-CoV-2 vaccine, either BNT162b2 or mRNA-1273.

The antigens of these receptors remain unknown. The source material was CD4+ T cells from PBMCs cultured without peptide, sampled after COVID-19 vaccination. The source of these receptors is a human donor who had a prior SARS-CoV-2 infection.

This clone was seen once. The chain employs TRBV18 and TRBJ2-7; TRBD1 matches at 10 bases. V dropped 5 bases and J dropped 3; count of bases not matched to a gene: 4. Germline values: CDR1 KGHSH, CDR2 LQKENI. This CDR3 has 14 amino acids. The CDR3, as DNA: TGTGCCAGCTCATCGGGACAGGGGAACTACGAGCAGTACTTC. Encoded protein: CASSSGQGNYEQYF.

This clone was counted once. The CDR3 DNA reads TGTGCCAGCAGCGCGAACAGGGGAAGCGGCTACACCTTC. Protein product: CASSANRGSGYTF. The chain recombines TRBV7-3 with TRBJ1-2, with TRBD1 identical over 7 bases. The germline V gene has CDR1 SGHTA and CDR2 FQGTGA. V was pared by 5 bases and J by 8 bases, with 8 bases of the junction left unmatched. The CDR3 totals 13 residues.

The V gene is TRBV7-2, the J gene TRBJ1-2; D might be TRBD1 (6 bases). The length of the CDR3 is 16 residues. Germline V CDR1 and CDR2: SGHTA, FQGNSA. V dropped 5 bases and J dropped 4 bases, with 20 bases sitting between them. The chain's CDR3 is CASSPQTGGPSYGYTF. CDR3 nucleotides: TGTGCCAGCAGCCCCCAGACAGGCGGCCCTTCCTATGGCTACACCTTC.

This clone was observed a single time. The rearrangement links TRBV18 to TRBJ1-5; maybe TRBD1 (5 bases). CDR1 is KGHSH and CDR2 is LQKENI in the germline V gene. The CDR3 loop spans 16 amino acids. The V end was cut by 3 bases, the J end by 1 base, with 13 bases between. The CDR3 nucleotides are TGTGCCAGCTCACCGGGGCTGGGGCTAAGCAATCAGCCCCAGCATTTT. This codes for CASSPGLGLSNQPQHF.

J is TRBJ2-3 and V is TRBV5-1; no clear D. The germline gives CDR1 SGHRS, CDR2 YFSETQ. V was shortened by 4 bases and J by 4 bases, with 7 bases between the two germline ends. The CDR3 is 12 amino acids. The CDR3 nucleotides read TGCGCCAGCAGCCCTGGTCCAGATACGCAGTATTTT. Encoded protein: CASSPGPDTQYF.

This chain joins TRBV5-1 and TRBJ1-1, with D hard to call. The CDR3 is 13 residues long. CDR1 and CDR2 (germline): SGHRS, YFSETQ. With 0 bases removed from V and 7 bases from J, the gap between germline ends came to 10 bases. CDR3 nucleotide sequence: TGCGCCAGCAGCTTGGAACCGGTGGGTGAAGCTTTCTTT. The encoded protein is CASSLEPVGEAFF.

V usage is TRBV2 and J usage is TRBJ2-7; possibly TRBD1 for D (5 bases). The germline CDR1 and CDR2 sequences are SNHLY and FYNNEI. V was shortened by 1 base and J by 2 bases, with 12 bases between the two germline ends. The CDR3 has 15 amino acids. CDR3 residues: CASSEGPGRTYEQYF. The CDR3, as DNA: TGTGCCAGCAGTGAAGGGCCAGGGCGGACCTACGAGCAGTACTTC.

The chain combines TRBV3-1 (or the pseudogene TRBV3-2) with TRBJ1-1; a possible D gene is TRBD1 (6 bases). This CDR3 contains 13 residues. V lost 7 bases and J 3 bases, leaving 12 bases between the germline ends. Germline V gene sequence: CDR1 LGHDT, CDR2 YNNKEL (reference sequence). DNA of the CDR3: TGTGCCAGCACCGTACAGGGATACACTGAAGCTTTCTTT. Protein: CASTVQGYTEAFF.

Turning to this clone: The germline gene is not matched at one end of the junction; a read error may be the cause. J is TRBJ1-5 and V is TRBV7-8; TRBD1 aligns across 9 bases. CDR1 and CDR2 from the germline V gene are SGHVS and FQNEAQ. This CDR3 is built from 18 residues. The CDR3 nucleotides are TGTGCCAGCAACTTAGTCCAGGGACAGGGAGATAGCAATCAGCCCCAGCATTTT. Encoded protein: CASNLVQGQGDSNQPQHF.

The genes are TRBV24-1 and TRBJ1-5; 7 bases align to TRBD1. The CDR3 runs to 16 residues. Germline V gene sequence: CDR1 KGHDR, CDR2 SFDVKD. Germline trimming cut 0 bases from V and 6 bases from J; bases unmatched to any gene: 7. The CDR3 sequence: CATSDLMLGGGQPQHF. For the CDR3, the DNA is TGTGCCACCAGTGATTTGATGTTAGGGGGCGGTCAGCCCCAGCATTTT.

V is TRBV5-4 and J is TRBJ2-1; 10 bases agree with TRBD2. V lost 0 bases and J lost 4; bases outside the gene matches: 1. The CDR3 sequence is 15 residues long. Germline CDR1 reads SGHNT; CDR2 reads YYREEE (reference sequence). CDR3 residues: CASSLGTSGYNEQFF. For the CDR3, the DNA is TGTGCCAGCAGCTTGGGGACTAGCGGATACAATGAGCAGTTCTTC.

There are a few counts of this clone. This sequence joins TRBV3-1 (or the pseudogene TRBV3-2) and TRBJ2-7, with D tentatively TRBD2 (6 bases). Germline V gene lookup returns CDR1 LGHDT and CDR2 YNNKEL (reference sequence). The germline V and J ends were trimmed by 4 bases and 7 bases, with 8 bases remaining between them. The CDR3 consists of 11 residues. The CDR3, as DNA: TGTGCCAGCAGCCGGAGGGGAGAGCAGTACTTC. Translated, it gives CASSRRGEQYF.

The chain couples TRBV9 to TRBJ2-2; D remains ambiguous. This CDR3 has 16 residues. CDR1 SGDLS and CDR2 YYNGEE come from the germline V gene. The ends were cut back, 9 bases at V and 0 bases at J, with 18 bases in the middle. The CDR3, as DNA: TGTGCCATACACAGTCGGGCTACAACGAACACCGGGGAGCTGTTTTTT. It encodes CAIHSRATTNTGELFF.

V is TRBV2 and J is TRBJ2-3, with a weak D call TRBD1 (5 bases). CDR3 length: 13 residues. V dropped 6 bases and J dropped 2 bases, with 9 bases sitting between them. Looked up from germline, CDR1 is SNHLY and CDR2 is FYNNEI. The CDR3 is CASRTGSTDTQYF. CDR3 nucleotide sequence: TGTGCCAGCAGAACAGGATCCACAGATACGCAGTATTTT.